A single TCR beta chain is shown here with its context. The specificity of this receptor is unknown. The record has no base qualities; no much larger clone is one base away. These data belong to a study of blood T cell repertoires in COVID-19 (dated by TCRdb to 2019 to 2021). Regarding the study in general: Samples from collaborators originated in the United States, Italy and Spain and spanned both the acute and convalescent phases of COVID-19. The dataset comprised deeply sampled blood TCRbeta repertoires from subjects exposed to, actively infected with, or recovered from COVID-19. Where HLA class I and class II types were available, the types were taken from metadata supplied by the sample provider, not from assay-based typing. The prospective study material was composed of cDNA or gDNA derived from T cells, B-cell-depleted T cells, or PBMCs. Nearly every sample came with metadata listing a de-identified subject ID, COVID-19 status, age in years and sex. Samples came from the ongoing ImmuneRACE study (first 160 participants) plus 1,254 subjects from 6 global collaborators. The repertoires were released in a freely available public database meant as a resource for research on the immune response to SARS-CoV-2.

TCRbeta CDR3 regions were amplified from genomic DNA using the immunoSEQ Assay, a bias-controlled multiplex PCR. As for the authors' bioinformatics: The number of nucleated cells in each sample was estimated from the amplification of reference gene primers within the assay. To quantify the absolute abundance of each unique TCRbeta CDR3 rearrangement, sequence reads were collapsed and filtered. For each sample, productive Simpson clonality was calculated by taking the square root of Simpson's diversity index across productive rearrangements. TCRdb stores this immuneACCESS table with in-frame sequences only. Part of the clones is absent; in the studies checked, under half of the shortfall reflects unresolved V genes, and no reason is known for the rest. V and J calls and clone size are copied from that table; D and trimming were computed from the DNA. This sample is represented by hundreds of thousands of clones; around 91% of them were singletons. The top ten hold about 9.9% of the sample.

Participants in the prospective study were aged roughly 18 to 100 years, lived in approximately 26 United States geographic areas, and enrolled through a virtual design. In the prospective study, cohorts were assigned on the basis of participant-reported clinical history obtained from a screening survey and a study questionnaire. ImmuneRACE Cohort 3 recovered participants were defined by two consecutive negative NP/OP PCR tests, healthcare professional clearance, or symptom resolution. In the prospective study, whole blood, serum and a nasopharyngeal or oropharyngeal swab were collected from each participant by mobile phlebotomists. Over a roughly two-month period, participants in the prospective study had the option of providing additional blood draws and questionnaires. Prospective study blood samples were shipped either frozen or at room temperature before DNA extraction. Summary of the overall study and its limitations: Clinical and demographic metadata were provided uncurated, with the amount varying by source and participant.

The sample taken for sequencing was PBMCs or T cells enriched from blood (not recorded which). The receptor was derived from a woman in her forties who had recovered from COVID-19.

The CDR3 sequence is CASSEVEGLLQGETQYF. The DNA reads TGTGCCAGCAGTGAAGTTGAAGGGCTACTTCAGGGAGAGACCCAGTACTTC. The V and J segments used are TRBV6-1 and TRBJ2-5; a tentative D call is TRBD1 (5 bases match). Its CDR3 holds 17 amino acids, cysteine through phenylalanine. Of the read, only the CDR3 DNA is kept; its 51 bases are in frame from base 1. The germline V gene encodes CDR1 MNHNS and CDR2 SASEGT. V is pared back by 1 base and J by 4 bases, with 19 bases lying between the germline termini.